Given below is one TCR beta chain in context. Its antigen is undetermined. The study drew the donors from its approximately 130-subject validation cohort, separate from the approximately 700-subject first cohort. The record originates from a study of cytomegalovirus exposure and HLA in healthy donors. Profiling relied on immunoSEQ multiplex PCR, and the TCRdb table lists in-frame clones only, not all of them. This sample has roughly 130,000 clones, with less than 90% found just once. Broader study findings: Per published reports, the classifier diagnosed cytomegalovirus status with high specificity and sensitivity. Most TCR sequences proved rare, with some public TCRs found in many donors. Associated with cytomegalovirus, according to the listing, were 150 to 200 TCR beta chains.

This receptor was obtained from a man aged 18 to 29 in good health and CMV-seronegative. The sample was PBMCs.

The chain's CDR3 is CASSLRGNTIYF. The CDR3 DNA follows: TGTGCCAGCAGCCTACGGGGAAACACCATATATTTT. The chain employs TRBV28 and TRBJ1-3; D not certain. Germline CDR1 and CDR2: MDHEN and SYDVKM. This CDR3 has 12 amino acids. V was clipped by 6 bases and J by 4 bases, with 7 bases between them.